This T cell receptor beta chain was recovered during a study of esophageal squamous cell carcinoma under preoperative chemotherapy. Stated time point: before preoperative PTX-NDP chemotherapy. This clonotype was detected ten times or more. J was trimmed by 5 bases and V by 5 bases; bases with no gene match: 19. Germline CDR1 is MNHNS and CDR2 is SASEGT. CDR3 length: 20 residues. Each CDR3 protein gets one entry after TCRdb re-called the PCR reads with MiXCR. The sample carries 5,000 to 7,500 distinct CDR3 sequences, approximately 33% recorded once. This sequence was found in a human donor with esophageal squamous cell carcinoma. The donor label of this sample is uncertain. The sample was collected from a patient given preoperative chemotherapy. The gene calls are TRBV6-1 and TRBJ2-5; 14 nucleotides line up with TRBD2. The CDR3 here is CASSTLGGGTSGRNGETQYF. The DNA for the CDR3 is TGTGCCAGCAGTACGCTGGGGGGGGGGACTAGCGGGAGAAATGGGGAGACCCAGTACTTC.